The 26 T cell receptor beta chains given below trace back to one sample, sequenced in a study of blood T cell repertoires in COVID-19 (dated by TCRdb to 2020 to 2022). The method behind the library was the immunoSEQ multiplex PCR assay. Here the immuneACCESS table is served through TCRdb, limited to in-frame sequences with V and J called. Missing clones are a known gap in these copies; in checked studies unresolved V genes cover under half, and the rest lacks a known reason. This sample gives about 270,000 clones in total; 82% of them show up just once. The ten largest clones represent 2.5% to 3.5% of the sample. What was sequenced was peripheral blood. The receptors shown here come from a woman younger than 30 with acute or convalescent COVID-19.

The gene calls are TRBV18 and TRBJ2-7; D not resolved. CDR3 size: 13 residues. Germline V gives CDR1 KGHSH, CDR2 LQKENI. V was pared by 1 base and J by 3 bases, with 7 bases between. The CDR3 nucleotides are TGTGCCAGCTCACCACGCGGTTTCTACGAGCAGTACTTC. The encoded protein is CASSPRGFYEQYF.

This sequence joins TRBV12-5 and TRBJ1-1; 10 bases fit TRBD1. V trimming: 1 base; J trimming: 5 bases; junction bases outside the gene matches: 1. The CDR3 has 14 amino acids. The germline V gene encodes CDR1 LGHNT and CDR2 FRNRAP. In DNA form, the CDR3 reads TGTGCTAGTGGTTTGGGACAGGGGGCGACTGAAGCTTTCTTT. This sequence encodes CASGLGQGATEAFF.

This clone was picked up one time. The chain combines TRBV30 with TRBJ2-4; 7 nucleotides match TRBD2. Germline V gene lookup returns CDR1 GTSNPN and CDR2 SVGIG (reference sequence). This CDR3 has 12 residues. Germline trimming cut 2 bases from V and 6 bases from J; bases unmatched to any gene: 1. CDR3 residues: CAWSTGGNIQYF. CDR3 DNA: TGTGCCTGGAGTACGGGGGGAAACATTCAGTACTTC. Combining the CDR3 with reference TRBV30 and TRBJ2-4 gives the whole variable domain SQTIHQWPATLVQPVGSPLSLECTVEGTSNPNLYWYRQAAGRGLQLLFYSVGIGQISSEVPQNLSASRPQDRQFILSSKKLLLSDSGFYLCAWSTGGNIQYFGAGTRLSVL.

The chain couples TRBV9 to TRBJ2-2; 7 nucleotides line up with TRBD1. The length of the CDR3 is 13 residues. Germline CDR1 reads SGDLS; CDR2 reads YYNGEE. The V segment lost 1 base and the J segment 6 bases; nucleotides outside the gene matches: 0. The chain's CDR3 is CASSVTGAGELFF. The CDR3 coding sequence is TGTGCCAGCAGCGTAACAGGGGCCGGGGAGCTGTTTTTT.

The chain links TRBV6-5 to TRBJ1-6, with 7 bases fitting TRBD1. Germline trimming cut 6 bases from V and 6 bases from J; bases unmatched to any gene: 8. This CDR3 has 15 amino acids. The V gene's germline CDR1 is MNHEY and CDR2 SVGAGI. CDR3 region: CASRTGTAANSPLHF. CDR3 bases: TGTGCCAGCAGGACAGGGACCGCGGCTAATTCACCCCTCCACTTT.

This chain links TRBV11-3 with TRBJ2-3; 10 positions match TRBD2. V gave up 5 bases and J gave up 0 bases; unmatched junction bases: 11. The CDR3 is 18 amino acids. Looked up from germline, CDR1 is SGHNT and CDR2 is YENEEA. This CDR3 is CASSPATGLAASTDTQYF. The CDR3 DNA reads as TGTGCCAGCAGCCCTGCTACAGGACTAGCGGCTAGCACAGATACGCAGTATTTT. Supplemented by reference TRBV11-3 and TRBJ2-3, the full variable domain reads EAGVVQSPRYKIIEKKQPVAFWCNPISGHNTLYWYLQNLGQGPELLIRYENEEAVDDSQLPKDRFSAERLKGVDSTLKIQPAELGDSAVYLCASSPATGLAASTDTQYFGPGTRLTVL.

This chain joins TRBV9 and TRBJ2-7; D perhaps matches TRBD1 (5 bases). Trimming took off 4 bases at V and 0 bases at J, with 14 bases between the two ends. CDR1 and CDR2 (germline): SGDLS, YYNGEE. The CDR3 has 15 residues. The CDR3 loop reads CASSPILDSSYEQYF. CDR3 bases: TGTGCCAGCAGCCCCATTTTAGACAGCTCCTACGAGCAGTACTTC.

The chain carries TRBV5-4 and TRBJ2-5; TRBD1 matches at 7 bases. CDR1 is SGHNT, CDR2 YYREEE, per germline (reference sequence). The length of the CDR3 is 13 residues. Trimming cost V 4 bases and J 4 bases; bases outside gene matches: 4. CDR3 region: CASSIQGSETQYF. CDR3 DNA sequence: TGTGCCAGCAGCATACAGGGGTCAGAGACCCAGTACTTC. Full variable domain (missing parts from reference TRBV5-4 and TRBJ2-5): ETGVTQSPTHLIKTRGQQVTLRCSSQSGHNTVSWYQQALGQGPQFIFQYYREEENGRGNFPPRFSGLQFPNYSSELNVNALELDDSALYLCASSIQGSETQYFGPGTRLLVL.

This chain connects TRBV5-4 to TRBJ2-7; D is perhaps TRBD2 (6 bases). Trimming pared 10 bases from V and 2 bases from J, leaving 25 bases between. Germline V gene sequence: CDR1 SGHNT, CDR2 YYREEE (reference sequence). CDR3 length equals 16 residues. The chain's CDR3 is CAASGARGGDPYEQYF. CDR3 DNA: TGTGCCGCTTCTGGCGCTCGGGGAGGAGATCCCTACGAGCAGTACTTC. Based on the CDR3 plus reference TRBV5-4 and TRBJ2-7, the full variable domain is ETGVTQSPTHLIKTRGQQVTLRCSSQSGHNTVSWYQQALGQGPQFIFQYYREEENGRGNFPPRFSGLQFPNYSSELNVNALELDDSALYLCAASGARGGDPYEQYFGPGTRLTVT.

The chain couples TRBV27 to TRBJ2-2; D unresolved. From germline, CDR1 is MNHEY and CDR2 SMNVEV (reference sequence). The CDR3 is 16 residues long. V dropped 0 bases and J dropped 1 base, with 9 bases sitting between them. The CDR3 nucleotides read TGTGCCAGCAGTTTATCGGCCAGGCGGAACACCGGGGAGCTGTTTTTT. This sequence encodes CASSLSARRNTGELFF.

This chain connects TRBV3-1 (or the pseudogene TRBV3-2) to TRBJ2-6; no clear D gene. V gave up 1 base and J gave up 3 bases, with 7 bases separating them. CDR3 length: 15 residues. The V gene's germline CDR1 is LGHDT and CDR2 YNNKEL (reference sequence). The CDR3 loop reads CASSQGLGGANVLTF. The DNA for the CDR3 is TGTGCCAGCAGCCAAGGCCTAGGTGGGGCCAACGTCCTGACTTTC.

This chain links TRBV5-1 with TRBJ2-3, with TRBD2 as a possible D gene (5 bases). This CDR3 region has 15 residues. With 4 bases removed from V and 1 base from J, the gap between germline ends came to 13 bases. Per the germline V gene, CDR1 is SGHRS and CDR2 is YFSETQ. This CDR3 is CASSPYGAGTDTQYF. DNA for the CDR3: TGCGCCAGCAGCCCCTATGGAGCGGGCACAGATACGCAGTATTTT.

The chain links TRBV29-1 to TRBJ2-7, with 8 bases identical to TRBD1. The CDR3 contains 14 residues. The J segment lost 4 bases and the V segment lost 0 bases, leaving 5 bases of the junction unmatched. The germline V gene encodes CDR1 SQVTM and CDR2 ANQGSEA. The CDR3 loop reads CSVEDRTGPYEQYF. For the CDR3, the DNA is TGCAGCGTTGAAGATAGGACAGGGCCATACGAGCAGTACTTC.

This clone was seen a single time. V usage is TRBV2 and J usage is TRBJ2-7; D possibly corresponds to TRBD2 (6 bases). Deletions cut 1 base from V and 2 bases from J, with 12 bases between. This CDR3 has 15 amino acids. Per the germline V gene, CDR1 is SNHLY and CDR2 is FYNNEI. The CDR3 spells CASSEGRVSAYEQYF. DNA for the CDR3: TGTGCCAGCAGTGAAGGGAGGGTGTCGGCCTACGAGCAGTACTTC.

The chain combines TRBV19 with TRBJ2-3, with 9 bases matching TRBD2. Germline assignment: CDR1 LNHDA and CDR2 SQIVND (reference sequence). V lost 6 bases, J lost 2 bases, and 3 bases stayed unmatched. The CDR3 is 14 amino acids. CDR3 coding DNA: TGTGCCAGTAGCGGACTAGCGAACACAGATACGCAGTATTTT. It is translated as CASSGLANTDTQYF.

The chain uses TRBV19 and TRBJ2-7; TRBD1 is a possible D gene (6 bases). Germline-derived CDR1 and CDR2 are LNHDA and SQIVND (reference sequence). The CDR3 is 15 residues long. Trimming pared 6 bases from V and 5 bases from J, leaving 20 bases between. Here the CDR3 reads CASSPSAGVANEQYF. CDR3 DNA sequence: TGTGCCAGTAGCCCCTCGGCAGGGGTGGCCAACGAGCAGTACTTC.

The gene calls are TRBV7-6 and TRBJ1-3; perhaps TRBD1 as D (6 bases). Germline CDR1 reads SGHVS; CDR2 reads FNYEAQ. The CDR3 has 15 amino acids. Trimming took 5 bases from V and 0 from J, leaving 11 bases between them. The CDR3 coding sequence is TGTGCCAGCAGCCGACAGGCCCACTCTGGAAACACCATATATTTT. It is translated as CASSRQAHSGNTIYF. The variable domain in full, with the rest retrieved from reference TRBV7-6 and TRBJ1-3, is GAGVSQSPRYKVTKRGQDVALRCDPISGHVSLYWYRQALGQGPEFLTYFNYEAQQDKSGLPNDRFSAERPEGSISTLTIQRTEQRDSAMYRCASSRQAHSGNTIYFGEGSWLTVV.

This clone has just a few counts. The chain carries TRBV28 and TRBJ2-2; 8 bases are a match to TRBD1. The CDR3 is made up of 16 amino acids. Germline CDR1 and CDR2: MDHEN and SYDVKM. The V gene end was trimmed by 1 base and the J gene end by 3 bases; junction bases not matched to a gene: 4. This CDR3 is CASSLFRGLDTGELFF. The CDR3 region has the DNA TGTGCCAGCAGTTTATTCAGGGGGCTAGACACCGGGGAGCTGTTTTTT.

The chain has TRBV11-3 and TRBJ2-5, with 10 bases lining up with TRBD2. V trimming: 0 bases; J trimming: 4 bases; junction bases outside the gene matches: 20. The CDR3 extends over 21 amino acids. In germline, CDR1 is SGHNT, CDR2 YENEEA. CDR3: CASSLDFSGLAGDYLAETQYF. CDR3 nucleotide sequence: TGTGCCAGCAGCTTAGATTTCTCGGGTCTAGCGGGAGATTATTTGGCAGAGACCCAGTACTTC. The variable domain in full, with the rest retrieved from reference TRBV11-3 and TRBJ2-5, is EAGVVQSPRYKIIEKKQPVAFWCNPISGHNTLYWYLQNLGQGPELLIRYENEEAVDDSQLPKDRFSAERLKGVDSTLKIQPAELGDSAVYLCASSLDFSGLAGDYLAETQYFGPGTRLLVL.

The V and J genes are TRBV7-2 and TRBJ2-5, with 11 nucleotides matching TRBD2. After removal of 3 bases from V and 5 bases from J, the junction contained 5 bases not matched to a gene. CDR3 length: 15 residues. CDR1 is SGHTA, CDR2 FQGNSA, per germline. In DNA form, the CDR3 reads TGTGCCAGCAGCTTCACTAGCGGGAGCGGTGAGACCCAGTACTTC. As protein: CASSFTSGSGETQYF.

This CDR3 is CASSYSTGGSGTEAFF. The CDR3 nucleotides are TGTGCCAGCAGTTACTCGACGGGGGGCTCGGGCACTGAAGCTTTCTTT. The rearrangement joins TRBV6-6 to TRBJ1-1; a weak D match, TRBD1 (6 bases). Germline-derived CDR1 and CDR2 are MNHNY and SVGAGI (reference sequence). This CDR3 comprises 16 residues. V lost 0 bases to trimming and J lost 4 bases, with 15 bases between them.

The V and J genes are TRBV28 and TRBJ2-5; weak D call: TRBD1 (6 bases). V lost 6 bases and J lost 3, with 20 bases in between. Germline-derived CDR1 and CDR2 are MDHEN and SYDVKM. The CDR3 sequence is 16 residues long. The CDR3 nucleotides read TGTGCCAGCAGGGGGGCGCAGATTTGGGTCGAAGAGACCCAGTACTTC. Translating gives CASRGAQIWVEETQYF. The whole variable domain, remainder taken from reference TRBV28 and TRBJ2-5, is DVKVTQSSRYLVKRTGEKVFLECVQDMDHENMFWYRQDPGLGLRLIYFSYDVKMKEKGDIPEGYSVSREKKERFSLILESASTNQTSMYLCASRGAQIWVEETQYFGPGTRLLVL.

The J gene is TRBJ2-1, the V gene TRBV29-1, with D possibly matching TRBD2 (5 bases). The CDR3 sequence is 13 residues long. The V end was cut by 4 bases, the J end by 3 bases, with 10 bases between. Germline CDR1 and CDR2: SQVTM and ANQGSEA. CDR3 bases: TGCAGCGTTGGAGGAGGCCGCTACAATGAGCAGTTCTTC. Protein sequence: CSVGGGRYNEQFF.

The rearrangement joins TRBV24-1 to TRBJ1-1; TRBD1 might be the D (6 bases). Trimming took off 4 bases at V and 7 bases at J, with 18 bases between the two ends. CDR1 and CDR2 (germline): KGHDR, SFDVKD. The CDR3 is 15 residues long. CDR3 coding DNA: TGTGCCACCAGTGACACAGGGACCCTAGCAGGTGAAGCTTTCTTT. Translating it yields CATSDTGTLAGEAFF.

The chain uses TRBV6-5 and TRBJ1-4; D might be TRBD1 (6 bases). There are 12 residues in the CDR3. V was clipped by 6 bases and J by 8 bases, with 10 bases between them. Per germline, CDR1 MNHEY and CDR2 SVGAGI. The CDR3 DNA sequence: TGTGCCAGCAGCCAGGGGACAGAAAAACTGTTTTTT. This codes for CASSQGTEKLFF.

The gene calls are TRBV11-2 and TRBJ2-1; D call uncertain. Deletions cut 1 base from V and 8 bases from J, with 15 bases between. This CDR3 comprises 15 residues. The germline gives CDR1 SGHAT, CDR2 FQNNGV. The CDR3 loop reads CASSLVWAISHEQFF. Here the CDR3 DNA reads TGTGCCAGCAGCTTAGTTTGGGCTATTTCCCATGAGCAGTTCTTC.